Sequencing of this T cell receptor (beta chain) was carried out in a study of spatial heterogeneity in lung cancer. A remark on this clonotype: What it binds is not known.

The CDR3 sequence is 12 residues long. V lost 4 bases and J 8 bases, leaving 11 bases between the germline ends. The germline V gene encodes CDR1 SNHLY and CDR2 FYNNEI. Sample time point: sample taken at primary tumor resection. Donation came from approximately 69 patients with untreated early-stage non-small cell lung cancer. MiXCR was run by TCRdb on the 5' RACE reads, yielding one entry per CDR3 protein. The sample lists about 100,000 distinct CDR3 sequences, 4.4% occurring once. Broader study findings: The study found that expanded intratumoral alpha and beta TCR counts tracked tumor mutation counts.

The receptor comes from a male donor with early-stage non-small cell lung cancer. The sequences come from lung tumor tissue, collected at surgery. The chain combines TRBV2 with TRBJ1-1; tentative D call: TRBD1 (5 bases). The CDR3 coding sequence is TGTGCCAGCAGTGCAACCTACAGGGAAGCTTTCTTT. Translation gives CASSATYREAFF.